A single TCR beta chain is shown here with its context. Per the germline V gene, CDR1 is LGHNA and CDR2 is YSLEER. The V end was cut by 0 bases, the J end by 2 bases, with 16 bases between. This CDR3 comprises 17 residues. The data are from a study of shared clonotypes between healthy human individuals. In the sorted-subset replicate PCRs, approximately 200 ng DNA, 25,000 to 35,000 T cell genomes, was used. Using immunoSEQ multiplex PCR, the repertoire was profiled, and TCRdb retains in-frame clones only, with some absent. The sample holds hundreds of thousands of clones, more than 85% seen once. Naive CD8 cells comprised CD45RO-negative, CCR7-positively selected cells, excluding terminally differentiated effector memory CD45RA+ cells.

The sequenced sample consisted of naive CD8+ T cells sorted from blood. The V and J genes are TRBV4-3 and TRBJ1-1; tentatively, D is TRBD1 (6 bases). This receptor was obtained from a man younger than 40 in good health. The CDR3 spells CASSQDRMTGRNTEAFF. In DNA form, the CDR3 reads TGCGCCAGCAGCCAAGACCGAATGACAGGCCGAAACACTGAAGCTTTCTTT.